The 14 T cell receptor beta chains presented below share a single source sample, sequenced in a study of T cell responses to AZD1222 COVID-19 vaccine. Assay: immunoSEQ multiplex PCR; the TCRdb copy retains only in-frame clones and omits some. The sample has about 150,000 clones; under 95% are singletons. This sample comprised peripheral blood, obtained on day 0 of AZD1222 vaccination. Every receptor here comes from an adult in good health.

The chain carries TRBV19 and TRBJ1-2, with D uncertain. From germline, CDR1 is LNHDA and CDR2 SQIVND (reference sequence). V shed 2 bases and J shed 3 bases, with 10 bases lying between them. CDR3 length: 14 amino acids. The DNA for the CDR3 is TGTGCCAGTAGTATAAGGGCCCCCGACTATGGCTACACCTTC. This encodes CASSIRAPDYGYTF.

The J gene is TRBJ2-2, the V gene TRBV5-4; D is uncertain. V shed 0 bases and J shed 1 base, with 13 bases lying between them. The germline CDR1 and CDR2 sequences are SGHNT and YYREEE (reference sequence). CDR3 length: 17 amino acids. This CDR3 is CASSLAGILGNTGELFF. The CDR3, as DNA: TGTGCCAGCAGCTTGGCGGGCATCTTGGGGAACACCGGGGAGCTGTTTTTT.

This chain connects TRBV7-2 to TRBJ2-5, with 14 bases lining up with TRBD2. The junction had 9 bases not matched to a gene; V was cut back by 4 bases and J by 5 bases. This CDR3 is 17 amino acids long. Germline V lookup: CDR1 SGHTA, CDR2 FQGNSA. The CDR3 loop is CASSYGLAGGVGETQYF. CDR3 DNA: TGTGCCAGCAGCTACGGACTAGCGGGGGGCGTGGGGGAGACCCAGTACTTC. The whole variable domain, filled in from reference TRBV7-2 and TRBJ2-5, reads GAGVSQSPSNKVTEKGKDVELRCDPISGHTALYWYRQSLGQGLEFLIYFQGNSAPDKSGLPSDRFSAERTGGSVSTLTIQRTQQEDSAVYLCASSYGLAGGVGETQYFGPGTRLLVL.

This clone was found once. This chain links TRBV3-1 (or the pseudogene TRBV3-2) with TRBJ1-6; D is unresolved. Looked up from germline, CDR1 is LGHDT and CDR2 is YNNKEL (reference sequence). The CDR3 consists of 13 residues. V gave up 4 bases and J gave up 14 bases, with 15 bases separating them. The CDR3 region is CASSLRLGVALHF. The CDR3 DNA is TGTGCCAGCAGCCTGCGGCTGGGAGTAGCCCTCCACTTT.

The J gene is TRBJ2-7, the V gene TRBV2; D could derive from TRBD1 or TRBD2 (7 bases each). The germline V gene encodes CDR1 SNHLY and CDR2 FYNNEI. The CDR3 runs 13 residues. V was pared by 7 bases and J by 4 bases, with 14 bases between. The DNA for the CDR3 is TGTGCCAGCACCCAGGGGGGGAGATACGAGCAGTACTTC. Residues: CASTQGGRYEQYF. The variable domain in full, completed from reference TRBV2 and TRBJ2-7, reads EPEVTQTPSHQVTQMGQEVILRCVPISNHLYFYWYRQILGQKVEFLVSFYNNEISEKSEIFDDQFSVERPDGSNFTLKIRSTKLEDSAMYFCASTQGGRYEQYFGPGTRLTVT.

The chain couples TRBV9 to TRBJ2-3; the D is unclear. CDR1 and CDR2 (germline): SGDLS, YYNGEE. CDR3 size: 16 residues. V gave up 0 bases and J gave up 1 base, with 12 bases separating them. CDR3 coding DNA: TGTGCCAGCAGCGTAGAGACGGGTTTTGGCACAGATACGCAGTATTTT. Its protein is CASSVETGFGTDTQYF.

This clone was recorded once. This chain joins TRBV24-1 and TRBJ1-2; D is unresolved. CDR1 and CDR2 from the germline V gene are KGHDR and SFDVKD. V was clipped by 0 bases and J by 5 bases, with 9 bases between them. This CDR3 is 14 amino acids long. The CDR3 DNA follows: TGTGCCACCAGTGATTTGCGGTCCGCTTATGGCTACACCTTC. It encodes CATSDLRSAYGYTF.

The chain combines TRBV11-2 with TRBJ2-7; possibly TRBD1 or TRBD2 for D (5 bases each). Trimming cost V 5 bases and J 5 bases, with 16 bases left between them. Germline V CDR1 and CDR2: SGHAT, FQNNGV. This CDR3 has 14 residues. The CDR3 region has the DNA TGTGCCAGCAGCCCCCCGGGGCTCCTGAACGAGCAGTACTTC. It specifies CASSPPGLLNEQYF.

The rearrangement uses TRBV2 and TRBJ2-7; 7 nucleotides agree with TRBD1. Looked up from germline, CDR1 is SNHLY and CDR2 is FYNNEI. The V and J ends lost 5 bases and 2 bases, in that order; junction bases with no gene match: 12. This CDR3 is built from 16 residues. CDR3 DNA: TGTGCCAGCAGTACCCTTAGCCTCGGGACAGCCTACGAGCAGTACTTC. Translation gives CASSTLSLGTAYEQYF.

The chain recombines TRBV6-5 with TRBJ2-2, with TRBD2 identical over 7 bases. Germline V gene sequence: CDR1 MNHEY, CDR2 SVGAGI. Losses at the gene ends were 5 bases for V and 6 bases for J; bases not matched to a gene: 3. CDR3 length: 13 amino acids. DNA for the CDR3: TGTGCCAGCAGTCCTACTAGCGCCGGGGAGCTGTTTTTT. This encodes CASSPTSAGELFF.

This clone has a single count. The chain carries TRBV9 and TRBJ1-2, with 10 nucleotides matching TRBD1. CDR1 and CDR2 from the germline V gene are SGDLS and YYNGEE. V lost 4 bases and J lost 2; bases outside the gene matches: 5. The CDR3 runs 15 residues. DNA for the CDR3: TGTGCCAGCAGCAGAGGACAGGGGGTGAACTATGGCTACACCTTC. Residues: CASSRGQGVNYGYTF.

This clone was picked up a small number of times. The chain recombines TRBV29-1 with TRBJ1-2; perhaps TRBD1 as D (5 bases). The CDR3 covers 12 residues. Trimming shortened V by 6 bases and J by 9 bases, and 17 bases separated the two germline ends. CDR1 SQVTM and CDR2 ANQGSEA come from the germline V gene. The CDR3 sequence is CSVEGTIGSYTF. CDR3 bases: TGCAGCGTGGAGGGGACGATTGGTAGCTACACCTTC.

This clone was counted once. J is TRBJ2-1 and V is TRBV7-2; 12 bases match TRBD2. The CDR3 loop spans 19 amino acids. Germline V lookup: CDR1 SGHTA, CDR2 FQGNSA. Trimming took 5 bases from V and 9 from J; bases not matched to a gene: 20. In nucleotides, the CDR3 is TGTGCCAGCAGCCGGAGACTGGCTAGCGGGGGGGTACGTTCGACTGAGCAGTTCTTC. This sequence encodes CASSRRLASGGVRSTEQFF.

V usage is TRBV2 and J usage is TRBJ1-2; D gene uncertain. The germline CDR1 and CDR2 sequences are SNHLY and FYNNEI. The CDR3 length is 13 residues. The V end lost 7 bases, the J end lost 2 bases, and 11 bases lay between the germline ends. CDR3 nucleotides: TGTGCCAGCAACAAGGAGGCAAACTATGGCTACACCTTC. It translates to CASNKEANYGYTF.